The 24 T cell receptor beta chains listed next were all sequenced from one sample in a study of breast tumors, draining lymph nodes, adjacent tissues. In TCRdb, the multiplex PCR reads were re-called with MiXCR into one record per CDR3 protein. The sample lists tens of thousands of distinct CDR3 sequences, about 23% seen once, with about 8% in the top ten. Sequencing was carried out using breast tumor tissue. The receptor source for this set is a female donor with breast cancer. Some clones in this sample may be carry-over from other donors' samples.

This clonotype appeared many times. The gene calls are TRBV10-3 and TRBJ1-2, with D hard to call. Per germline, CDR1 ENHRY and CDR2 SYGVKD. CDR3 length: 14 residues. The ends were cut back, 4 bases at V and 4 bases at J, with 13 bases in the middle. DNA of the CDR3: TGTGCCATCAGTGGACGCGGGGATCCCTATGGCTACACCTTC. Amino acid sequence: CAISGRGDPYGYTF.

Remarks on this clonotype: This may be a read error: a much more frequent sequence differs by one nucleotide. CDR3 in amino acids: CASSISGNYGQYF. In DNA, the CDR3 is TGTGCCAGTAGTATTTCAGGGAACTACGGGCAGTACTTC. V gene TRBV19 combines with J gene TRBJ2-7; possible D gene TRBD1, 5 bases. CDR1 and CDR2 (germline): LNHDA, SQIVND (reference sequence). The CDR3 is made up of 13 amino acids.

This clonotype was seen at least ten times. The chain carries TRBV18 and TRBJ1-6; D not certain. CDR1 and CDR2 from the germline V gene are KGHSH and LQKENI. This CDR3 spans 16 amino acids. Trimming left V 5 bases short and J 5 bases short, with 16 bases between. As DNA, the CDR3 is TGTGCCAGCTCAAGATCTCACGGCCAGGATAATTCACCCCTCCACTTT. Translation gives CASSRSHGQDNSPLHF.

This clonotype was seen at least ten times. This sequence joins TRBV27 and TRBJ1-6, with TRBD1 as a possible D gene (6 bases). Trimming pared 4 bases from V and 11 bases from J, leaving 15 bases between. CDR1 and CDR2 (germline): MNHEY, SMNVEV (reference sequence). The CDR3 totals 14 residues. The DNA for the CDR3 is TGTGCCAGCAGTTACGGGGGGGCGAGGACACCCCTCCACTTT. It encodes CASSYGGARTPLHF.

This clonotype was seen only once. A much larger clone sits a single nucleotide away, making a read error possible. The chain combines TRBV11-2 with TRBJ2-3; 8 nucleotides line up with TRBD2. The CDR3 totals 15 residues. Germline values: CDR1 SGHAT, CDR2 FQNNGV. This CDR3 is CASSFLAGLTDPQYF. The CDR3 nucleotides are TGTGCCAGCAGCTTCCTAGCGGGCCTCACAGATCCGCAGTATTTT.

As concerns this clonotype: Mismatch with germline at one junction end may stem from a read error. V gene TRBV6-5 combines with J gene TRBJ2-2, with 10 positions matching TRBD2. From germline, CDR1 is MNHEY and CDR2 SVGAGI. There are 18 residues in the CDR3. The CDR3 DNA is TGTGCCAGCAGTTACACTCCGGGACTAGCGACGAGGACCGGGGAGATGTTTTTT. Its protein product is CASSYTPGLATRTGEMFF.

This clonotype appeared many times. The chain is built from TRBV6-1 and TRBJ2-5; 8 nucleotides align to TRBD2. CDR3 length: 15 amino acids. Germline V gene data show CDR1 as MNHNS and CDR2 as SASEGT. With V trimmed by 0 bases and J by 5 bases, 5 bases remained unmatched. The CDR3 here is CASSEADGGAETQYF. In DNA form, the CDR3 reads TGTGCCAGCAGTGAAGCTGACGGGGGGGCGGAGACCCAGTACTTC.

This clonotype was detected ten times or more. V and J are TRBV6-1 and TRBJ2-5; D unresolved. The germline gives CDR1 MNHNS, CDR2 SASEGT. Deletions cut 2 bases from V and 5 bases from J, with 15 bases between. The CDR3 covers 15 residues. This chain's CDR3 is CASSEPSSGAETQYF. The DNA of the CDR3 is TGTGCCAGCAGTGAACCCTCGTCGGGTGCCGAGACCCAGTACTTC.

This clonotype was counted ten times or more. The chain carries TRBV5-8 and TRBJ1-5; 8 nucleotides line up with TRBD1. Germline CDR1 is SGHTS and CDR2 is YDEGEE. The junction had 5 bases not matched to a gene; V was cut back by 1 base and J by 5 bases. This CDR3 comprises 15 residues. The CDR3 loop is CASSLWGQDYQPQHF. The CDR3 nucleotides are TGTGCCAGCAGCTTGTGGGGACAGGATTATCAGCCCCAGCATTTT.

Many counts were recorded for this clonotype. The V and J genes are TRBV6-2 or TRBV6-3 and TRBJ2-7, with D tentatively TRBD2 (5 bases). Germline CDR1 reads MNHEY; CDR2 reads SVGEGT. Trimming pared 7 bases from V and 3 bases from J, leaving 10 bases between. CDR3 size: 12 residues. The DNA for the CDR3 is TGTGCCAGCACCAGAGGGATCTACGAGCAGTACTTC. This encodes CASTRGIYEQYF.

This clonotype was seen at least ten times. The rearrangement links TRBV9 to TRBJ2-1; 10 positions agree with TRBD2. Losses at the gene ends were 8 bases for V and 8 bases for J; bases not matched to a gene: 7. Germline lookup yields CDR1 SGDLS and CDR2 YYNGEE. The CDR3 runs 13 residues. The DNA for the CDR3 is TGTGCCAGTTCTAGCGGGAGTTGGGATGAGCAGTTCTTC. The encoded protein is CASSSGSWDEQFF.

This clonotype was detected many times. This rearrangement joins TRBV9 to TRBJ1-3, with unresolved D. Germline-derived CDR1 and CDR2 are SGDLS and YYNGEE. The CDR3 consists of 13 residues. Trimming pared 2 bases from V and 0 bases from J, leaving 3 bases between. CDR3 nucleotides: TGTGCCAGCAGCGTGGACTCTGGAAACACCATATATTTT. Translating gives CASSVDSGNTIYF.

This clonotype was seen more than once but under ten times. The chain combines TRBV28 with TRBJ1-2; TRBD1 matches at 8 bases. Unmatched junction bases numbered 17, after V lost 6 bases and J lost 8 bases. The germline gives CDR1 MDHEN, CDR2 SYDVKM. The CDR3 is 16 amino acids. CDR3 amino acids: CASSFPRTGIKGGYTF. The CDR3 DNA follows: TGTGCCAGCAGCTTCCCCAGGACAGGGATCAAGGGGGGCTACACCTTC.

Of note for this clonotype: A read error may account for a junction end that differs from germline. The rearrangement links TRBV20-1 to TRBJ1-2; D not certain. Per germline, CDR1 DFQATT and CDR2 SNEGSKA (reference sequence). The CDR3 totals 12 residues. CDR3 in amino acids: CSARDSNCGYTF. The CDR3 DNA follows: TGCAGTGCTAGAGACAGCAACTGTGGCTACACCTTC.

This clonotype was found many times. The gene calls are TRBV3-1 and TRBJ1-2, with 7 positions matching TRBD1. CDR3 size: 16 residues. From germline, CDR1 is LGHDT and CDR2 YNNKEL (reference sequence). The V segment lost 5 bases and the J segment 3 bases; nucleotides outside the gene matches: 12. The CDR3 sequence: CASSSGPPGGHYGYTF. For the CDR3, the DNA is TGTGCCAGCAGCTCTGGCCCCCCAGGGGGACACTATGGCTACACCTTC.

This clonotype was counted at least ten times. This chain connects TRBV7-8 to TRBJ1-2; possible D gene TRBD1, 6 bases. Per germline, CDR1 SGHVS and CDR2 FQNEAQ. This CDR3 has 16 amino acids. The ends were cut back, 5 bases at V and 4 bases at J, with 20 bases in the middle. The CDR3 spells CASSDHRVSPLYGYTF. CDR3 nucleotide sequence: TGTGCCAGCAGCGACCACAGGGTTTCCCCCCTCTATGGCTACACCTTC. Together with reference TRBV7-8 and TRBJ1-2, the CDR3 gives the full variable domain: GAGVSQSPRYKVAKRGQDVALRCDPISGHVSLFWYQQALGQGPEFLTYFQNEAQLDKSGLPSDRFFAERPEGSVSTLKIQRTQQEDSAVYLCASSDHRVSPLYGYTFGSGTRLTVV.

V is TRBV19 and J is TRBJ2-1; D might be TRBD2 (7 bases). The V gene's germline CDR1 is LNHDA and CDR2 SQIVND (reference sequence). V lost 7 bases to trimming and J lost 5 bases, with 15 bases between them. The CDR3 length is 14 residues. CDR3 nucleotide sequence: TGTGCCAGTAAAGGGGAGGGGGACCACAATGAGCAGTTCTTC. Its protein is CASKGEGDHNEQFF.

At least ten counts were recorded for this clonotype. CDR3 DNA sequence: TGCAGTGCTATCCCCCCCCGGGGGGGCGCGAAGACCCAGTACTTC. Amino acid sequence: CSAIPPRGGAKTQYF. The chain is built from TRBV20-1 and TRBJ2-5; 8 bases line up with TRBD2. Germline CDR1 is DFQATT and CDR2 is SNEGSKA (reference sequence). J lost 6 bases, V lost 4 bases, and 13 bases had no gene match. This CDR3 has 15 amino acids.

This clonotype was seen at least ten times. The chain employs TRBV25-1 and TRBJ2-7; 8 positions agree with TRBD1. Per the germline V gene, CDR1 is MGHDK and CDR2 is SYGVNS. The CDR3 loop spans 13 amino acids. Losses at the gene ends were 8 bases for V and 4 bases for J; bases not matched to a gene: 7. The chain's CDR3 is CASQDRERYEQYF. The CDR3 region has the DNA TGTGCCAGCCAGGACAGGGAGAGGTACGAGCAGTACTTC.

Sample share makes this clonotype medium-sized (0.01 to 0.1%). The chain uses TRBV27 and TRBJ2-7, with 10 bases aligning to TRBD1. Germline CDR1 reads MNHEY; CDR2 reads SMNVEV (reference sequence). CDR3 length equals 15 residues. The trim removed 6 bases at V and 5 bases at J, leaving 10 bases unmatched. CDR3 bases: TGTGCCAGCAGGGCTGGACAGGGGGGACTGAACGAGCAGTACTTC. It translates to CASRAGQGGLNEQYF.

This clonotype occurred many times. The rearrangement joins TRBV7-8 to TRBJ1-3, with a possible D match to TRBD1 (5 bases). V was pared by 5 bases and J by 3 bases, with 26 bases between. The germline V gene encodes CDR1 SGHVS and CDR2 FQNEAQ. The CDR3 loop spans 19 amino acids. The CDR3 protein is CASSAGVGRQYRVGNTIYF. CDR3 bases: TGTGCCAGCAGCGCAGGAGTGGGGAGACAGTACCGGGTTGGAAACACCATATATTTT. The full variable domain, completed using reference TRBV7-8 and TRBJ1-3, is GAGVSQSPRYKVAKRGQDVALRCDPISGHVSLFWYQQALGQGPEFLTYFQNEAQLDKSGLPSDRFFAERPEGSVSTLKIQRTQQEDSAVYLCASSAGVGRQYRVGNTIYFGEGSWLTVV.

In its sample, this clonotype was seen a few times. The rearrangement joins TRBV18 to TRBJ1-3, with a possible D match to TRBD1 (6 bases). V was clipped by 5 bases and J by 0 bases, with 11 bases between them. The V gene's germline CDR1 is KGHSH and CDR2 LQKENI. This CDR3 spans 15 amino acids. In DNA form, the CDR3 reads TGTGCCAGCTCAGAAGACAGGCCCTCTGGAAACACCATATATTTT. Translating gives CASSEDRPSGNTIYF. Full variable domain (missing parts from reference TRBV18 and TRBJ1-3): NAGVMQNPRHLVRRRGQEARLRCSPMKGHSHVYWYRQLPEEGLKFMVYLQKENIIDESGMPKERFSAEFPKEGPSILRIQQVVRGDSAAYFCASSEDRPSGNTIYFGEGSWLTVV.

This clonotype occurred many times. The chain recombines TRBV5-1 with TRBJ2-3; D is undetermined. From germline, CDR1 is SGHRS and CDR2 YFSETQ. CDR3 length: 16 amino acids. The V end was cut by 0 bases, the J end by 1 base, with 12 bases between. The CDR3 sequence: CASSLGPPTGTDTQYF. The DNA of the CDR3 is TGCGCCAGCAGCTTGGGACCGCCGACGGGCACAGATACGCAGTATTTT.

This clonotype has a handful of counts. This sequence joins TRBV18 and TRBJ1-6, with unresolved D. Between the trimmed V and J ends, which lost 2 bases and 5 bases, there was a span of 16 bases. There are 17 residues in the CDR3. The germline gives CDR1 KGHSH, CDR2 LQKENI. CDR3 sequence: CASSPIVDTSNNSPLHF. CDR3 in DNA: TGTGCCAGCTCACCAATAGTTGACACCTCTAATAATTCACCCCTCCACTTT. Looking up the rest from reference TRBV18 and TRBJ1-6 gives the full variable domain: NAGVMQNPRHLVRRRGQEARLRCSPMKGHSHVYWYRQLPEEGLKFMVYLQKENIIDESGMPKERFSAEFPKEGPSILRIQQVVRGDSAAYFCASSPIVDTSNNSPLHFGNGTRLTVT.